The next 30 T cell receptor beta chains were all read from a single sample in a study of post-analysis software for immune sequencing data. Study-wide results and caveats: Patients carried roughly 5 TRBV segments more frequently than controls did, and TRBV5-6, TRBV5-1 and TRBV20-1 were among them.

No antigen has been assigned to these receptors. Every TCR beta cDNA library bore unique molecular identifiers. Each CDR3 protein gets one entry after TCRdb re-called the PCR reads with MiXCR. The sample has almost 700,000 distinct CDR3 sequences, around 64% seen once. The source material was blood. The receptors stem from a girl aged 2 to 9 with multiple sclerosis.

This clonotype has just a few counts. The J gene is TRBJ2-2, the V gene TRBV10-3; 8 bases fit TRBD2. Trimming took 10 bases from V and 0 from J; bases not matched to a gene: 13. Looked up from germline, CDR1 is ENHRY and CDR2 is SYGVKD. The CDR3 covers 17 residues. This CDR3 is CATKTSAMSTNTGELFF. The CDR3 DNA reads as TGTGCCACAAAGACTAGCGCAATGTCAACGAACACCGGGGAGCTGTTTTTT.

This chain joins TRBV20-1 and TRBJ2-5; D not certain. With 6 bases removed from V and 8 bases from J, the gap between germline ends came to 19 bases. The CDR3 is 13 residues long. The germline CDR1 and CDR2 sequences are DFQATT and SNEGSKA (reference sequence). The CDR3 nucleotides are TGCAGTGCAAGGCAATCCAGCGTGGCAACCCAGTACTTC. The encoded protein is CSARQSSVATQYF.

This clonotype was observed a single time. The chain recombines TRBV24-1 with TRBJ2-5, with a weak D call TRBD2 (6 bases). The CDR3 sequence is 13 residues long. CDR1 and CDR2 (germline): KGHDR, SFDVKD. V was trimmed by 4 bases and J by 5 bases, leaving 10 bases between them. The CDR3 here is CATSEDSGETQYF. CDR3 in DNA: TGTGCCACCAGTGAAGACAGCGGGGAGACCCAGTACTTC.

This clonotype was recorded a few times. The chain employs TRBV12-3 or TRBV12-4 and TRBJ1-5; D unclear. V was clipped by 3 bases and J by 4 bases, with 7 bases between them. The CDR3 totals 13 residues. DNA of the CDR3: TGTGCCAGCAGTTTTTCGGTAAATCAGCCCCAGCATTTT. This encodes CASSFSVNQPQHF.

This clonotype appeared once. An end of the junction does not agree with germline; a read error may underlie this. This chain links TRBV19 with TRBJ1-2, with D unclear. The CDR3 is 13 amino acids. Germline V gene sequence: CDR1 LNHDA, CDR2 SQIVND (reference sequence). Written as DNA, the CDR3 is TGTGCCAGTACACCAGATCCTAACTATGACTACACCTTC. This encodes CASTPDPNYDYTF.

This chain joins TRBV4-3 and TRBJ2-5; D is unresolved. Looked up from germline, CDR1 is LGHNA and CDR2 is YSLEER. V shed 0 bases and J shed 11 bases, with 10 bases lying between them. This CDR3 is 12 amino acids long. CDR3 nucleotide sequence: TGCGCCAGCAGCCAAGAGCATCCGAAGCAGTACTTC. Protein sequence: CASSQEHPKQYF.

The chain employs TRBV6-2 or TRBV6-3 and TRBJ1-2, with D unresolved. The germline V and J ends were trimmed by 0 bases and 8 bases, with 19 bases remaining between them. The CDR3 loop spans 16 amino acids. From germline, CDR1 is MNHEY and CDR2 SVGEGT. The CDR3 protein is CASSYSRLATGSGYTF. CDR3 DNA: TGTGCCAGCAGTTACTCTCGCCTCGCCACGGGGAGCGGCTACACCTTC.

This rearrangement joins TRBV20-1 to TRBJ1-2; 7 nucleotides align to TRBD1. V was pared by 6 bases and J by 2 bases, with 6 bases of the junction left unmatched. The germline CDR1 and CDR2 sequences are DFQATT and SNEGSKA (reference sequence). CDR3 size: 13 residues. The CDR3 spells CSAPTGSNYGYTF. The CDR3 DNA is TGCAGTGCCCCGACAGGGTCAAACTATGGCTACACCTTC.

V usage is TRBV7-8 and J usage is TRBJ1-2; D is perhaps TRBD1 (5 bases). Trimming removed 1 base from V and 2 bases from J, with 11 bases in between. The CDR3 is made up of 15 amino acids. Germline CDR1 is SGHVS and CDR2 is FQNEAQ. This CDR3 reads CASSLEPGGNYGYTF. The CDR3 DNA follows: TGTGCCAGCAGCTTAGAGCCGGGGGGAAACTATGGCTACACCTTC.

The V and J genes are TRBV20-1 and TRBJ1-1; no definite D call. CDR3 length: 16 amino acids. With 0 bases removed from V and 2 bases from J, the gap between germline ends came to 16 bases. In germline, CDR1 is DFQATT, CDR2 SNEGSKA (reference sequence). In nucleotides, the CDR3 is TGCAGTGCTAGAGATCAAAAGGAGGACCCAAACACTGAAGCTTTCTTT. Amino acid sequence: CSARDQKEDPNTEAFF.

CDR3 DNA sequence: TGTGCCAGCAGTTATGGAGTACACACAGATACGCAGTATTTT. Translated: CASSYGVHTDTQYF. This chain joins TRBV6-5 and TRBJ2-3; D not certain. Germline CDR1 and CDR2: MNHEY and SVGAGI. V was clipped by 3 bases and J by 2 bases, with 9 bases between them. The CDR3 extends over 14 amino acids.

This clonotype has more than one count but fewer than ten. The chain uses TRBV27 and TRBJ2-4; 10 bases map to TRBD1. Germline lookup yields CDR1 MNHEY and CDR2 SMNVEV (reference sequence). The length of the CDR3 is 16 residues. V trimming: 3 bases; J trimming: 9 bases; junction bases outside the gene matches: 11. The CDR3 nucleotides are TGTGCCAGCAGTTTCAGCACCGGGACAGGGGAGGCCATTCAGTACTTC. Translation gives CASSFSTGTGEAIQYF.

The gene calls are TRBV18 and TRBJ2-1; tentatively, D is TRBD1 (6 bases). Trimming took 0 bases from V and 7 from J, leaving 10 bases between them. This CDR3 contains 14 residues. Per the germline V gene, CDR1 is KGHSH and CDR2 is LQKENI. The CDR3 loop is CASSPPGAQNEQFF. The CDR3, as DNA: TGTGCCAGCTCACCACCGGGGGCTCAGAATGAGCAGTTCTTC.

This clonotype appeared a few times. The chain has TRBV29-1 and TRBJ2-1; TRBD1 agrees at 7 bases. The germline gives CDR1 SQVTM, CDR2 ANQGSEA. Trimming removed 0 bases from V and 5 bases from J; junction bases left unmatched: 7. The CDR3 is 15 residues long. CDR3 in amino acids: CSVEDRNRGHNEQFF. The CDR3 DNA is TGCAGCGTTGAAGATCGGAACAGGGGTCACAATGAGCAGTTCTTC.

The CDR3 nucleotides read TGTGCCAGCAGCCAAGAGCCGTGGCCCATCTATGGCTACACCTTC. Translating it yields CASSQEPWPIYGYTF. The V call is TRBV14, the J call TRBJ1-2; no firm D call. CDR1 is SGHDN and CDR2 is FVKESK in the germline V gene. The V and J ends lost 0 bases and 4 bases respectively, with 12 bases between them. CDR3 length: 15 residues.

This clonotype turned up a few times. This sequence joins TRBV11-2 and TRBJ2-3, with TRBD2 as a possible D gene (5 bases). Trimming pared 0 bases from V and 4 bases from J, leaving 5 bases between. Germline lookup yields CDR1 SGHAT and CDR2 FQNNGV. The length of the CDR3 is 13 residues. CDR3 DNA: TGTGCCAGCAGCTTAGATAGCGCAGATACGCAGTATTTT. It encodes CASSLDSADTQYF.

About this clonotype itself: Relative to the germline gene, one junction end is altered; a read error may explain this. The chain recombines TRBV12-3 or TRBV12-4 with TRBJ2-3, with 7 bases identical to TRBD2. CDR3 length: 15 amino acids. The CDR3 sequence is CASEIQRGGTDAQYF. The CDR3 DNA reads TGTGCCAGCGAGATCCAGCGGGGTGGCACAGATGCGCAGTATTTT.

V is TRBV20-1 and J is TRBJ2-3; D is unclear. This CDR3 region has 14 residues. V gave up 0 bases and J gave up 2 bases, with 9 bases separating them. The germline gives CDR1 DFQATT, CDR2 SNEGSKA (reference sequence). CDR3 nucleotides: TGCAGTGCTAGAGAGGGCTGGATCACAGATACGCAGTATTTT. Translating it yields CSAREGWITDTQYF.

The V gene is TRBV29-1, the J gene TRBJ2-3; 7 bases are shared with TRBD1. The germline gives CDR1 SQVTM, CDR2 ANQGSEA. V shed 4 bases and J 1 base; nucleotides not matched to a gene: 8. The CDR3 is 15 amino acids. CDR3 in amino acids: CSVGGQTGGTDTQYF. For the CDR3, the DNA is TGCAGCGTTGGGGGACAGACCGGAGGCACAGATACGCAGTATTTT.

This clonotype was detected a few times. CDR3 in amino acids: CSARDPGGANVLTF. The CDR3 region has the DNA TGCAGTGCTAGAGATCCGGGAGGGGCCAACGTCCTGACTTTC. This chain links TRBV20-1 with TRBJ2-6; tentative D call: TRBD2 (5 bases). Germline loops: CDR1 DFQATT, CDR2 SNEGSKA (reference sequence). The length of the CDR3 is 14 residues. The V gene lost 0 bases and the J gene lost 4 bases, with 7 bases spanning the gap.

The genes are TRBV9 and TRBJ2-1, with D possibly being TRBD2 (6 bases). V shed 0 bases and J shed 10 bases, with 11 bases lying between them. CDR1 and CDR2 from the germline V gene are SGDLS and YYNGEE. The length of the CDR3 is 13 residues. The CDR3 loop is CASSVGPAGEQFF. The CDR3 DNA reads TGTGCCAGCAGCGTAGGACCGGCGGGGGAGCAGTTCTTC. Full variable domain (outside the CDR3, taken from reference TRBV9 and TRBJ2-1): DSGVTQTPKHLITATGQRVTLRCSPRSGDLSVYWYQQSLDQGLQFLIQYYNGEERAKGNILERFSAQQFPDLHSELNLSSLELGDSALYFCASSVGPAGEQFFGPGTRLTVL.

The V call is TRBV7-2, the J call TRBJ2-7, with TRBD2 matching over 12 bases. The DNA end is more similar to TRBJ2-5, so the J call may be wrong. Germline CDR1 and CDR2: SGHTA and FQGNSA. The CDR3 is 14 amino acids. The CDR3 loop is CASSPSGGAKTQYF. The CDR3 DNA sequence: TGTGCCAGCAGCCCTAGCGGGGGGGCGAAGACCCAGTACTTC.

This CDR3 reads CASSYRTSSRDTQYF. The CDR3 DNA sequence: TGTGCCAGCAGCTATAGGACTAGTAGCAGGGATACGCAGTATTTT. This rearrangement joins TRBV6-6 to TRBJ2-3; 7 nucleotides align to TRBD2. The CDR3 has 15 amino acids. The germline CDR1 and CDR2 sequences are MNHNY and SVGAGI (reference sequence). Trimming cost V 6 bases and J 6 bases; bases outside gene matches: 12.

The rearrangement uses TRBV7-9 and TRBJ1-4; 8 nucleotides agree with TRBD1. This CDR3 is 15 amino acids long. The germline V gene encodes CDR1 SEHNR and CDR2 FQNEAQ (reference sequence). V was pared by 4 bases and J by 3 bases, with 4 bases of the junction left unmatched. CDR3 coding DNA: TGTGCCAGCAGCTCGGGGACAGGTTCTAATGAAAAACTGTTTTTT. Protein product: CASSSGTGSNEKLFF. Drawing the rest from reference TRBV7-9 and TRBJ1-4, the complete variable domain is DTGVSQNPRHKITKRGQNVTFRCDPISEHNRLYWYRQTLGQGPEFLTYFQNEAQLEKSRLLSDRFSAERPKGSFSTLEIQRTEQGDSAMYLCASSSGTGSNEKLFFGSGTQLSVL.

The table lists this clonotype with a few counts. CDR3: CASSEPGRDYGYTF. The CDR3, as DNA: TGTGCCAGCAGCGAGCCGGGACGGGACTATGGCTACACCTTC. This sequence joins TRBV12-3 or TRBV12-4 and TRBJ1-2, with D perhaps matching TRBD1 (5 bases). CDR3 length: 14 amino acids. V lost 6 bases and J 3 bases, leaving 14 bases between the germline ends.

This clonotype was seen more than once but under ten times. The V gene is TRBV11-1, the J gene TRBJ2-1; possible D gene TRBD2, 7 bases. CDR3 length: 16 residues. The ends were cut back, 1 base at V and 1 base at J, with 11 bases in the middle. Germline assignment: CDR1 SGHAT and CDR2 FQDESV (reference sequence). The CDR3 region has the DNA TGTGCCAGCAGCTTAGAGGCGGGGGCATCCTACAATGAGCAGTTCTTC. It translates to CASSLEAGASYNEQFF.

This chain joins TRBV3-1 and TRBJ2-5, with no clear D. There are 15 residues in the CDR3. The germline CDR1 and CDR2 sequences are LGHDT and YNNKEL (reference sequence). Trimming removed 1 base from V and 1 base from J, with 10 bases in between. CDR3: CASSQAAGLQETQYF. The CDR3 DNA reads as TGTGCCAGCAGCCAAGCAGCAGGCCTCCAAGAGACCCAGTACTTC.

This sequence joins TRBV5-1 and TRBJ1-6; D ambiguous. This CDR3 spans 13 amino acids. Germline loops: CDR1 SGHRS, CDR2 YFSETQ. The V end lost 4 bases, the J end lost 7 bases, and 9 bases lay between the germline ends. CDR3: CASSPDPNSPLHF. CDR3 nucleotide sequence: TGCGCCAGCAGCCCGGACCCAAATTCACCCCTCCACTTT.

The V and J genes are TRBV28 and TRBJ2-7; D uncertain. The V end was cut by 5 bases, the J end by 4 bases, with 18 bases between. The V gene's germline CDR1 is MDHEN and CDR2 SYDVKM. The length of the CDR3 is 15 residues. CDR3 sequence: CASSTVRRAPYEQYF. The CDR3 DNA reads as TGTGCCAGCAGTACTGTCAGGCGTGCCCCTTACGAGCAGTACTTC. Variable domain in full (rest from reference TRBV28 and TRBJ2-7): DVKVTQSSRYLVKRTGEKVFLECVQDMDHENMFWYRQDPGLGLRLIYFSYDVKMKEKGDIPEGYSVSREKKERFSLILESASTNQTSMYLCASSTVRRAPYEQYFGPGTRLTVT.

The chain couples TRBV15 to TRBJ1-5, with D tentatively TRBD1 (5 bases). Trimming took off 0 bases at V and 5 bases at J, with 14 bases between the two ends. The length of the CDR3 is 16 residues. Germline lookup yields CDR1 LNHNV and CDR2 YYDKDF (reference sequence). DNA of the CDR3: TGTGCCACCAGCAGAGATCTTAGACAGTTAGATCAGCCCCAGCATTTT. It is translated as CATSRDLRQLDQPQHF.